The following is a TCR beta chain sequence with its context. This sample stems from a study of blood T cell repertoires in COVID-19. Study at large: From the United States, Italy and Spain came samples of acute and convalescent COVID-19. The analysed material was cDNA or gDNA that came from T cells, B-cell-depleted T cells, or PBMCs.

Here immunoSEQ multiplex PCR was the method, and the copy in TCRdb shows in-frame clones only, minus some. Among about 30,000 clones listed, around 80% were seen once. Germline-derived CDR1 and CDR2 are MNHEY and SVGAGI. The CDR3 covers 14 residues. V was clipped by 2 bases and J by 4 bases; unmatched bases: 1. Sample: peripheral blood. The receptor was isolated from a woman between 65 and 79 years old with acute or convalescent COVID-19. V and J are TRBV6-5 and TRBJ1-5; 8 bases agree with TRBD1. CDR3 protein: CASSYGQGNQPQHF. DNA for the CDR3: TGTGCCAGCAGTTACGGACAGGGAAATCAGCCCCAGCATTTT.